These T cell receptor beta chains were read from a single sample in a study of response to subunit inactivated influenza vaccine. Via MiXCR, TCRdb re-called the RT-PCR reads, giving one row per CDR3 protein. The table records approximately 310,000 distinct CDR3 sequences, 21% of them present only once. Sequencing used PBMCs from blood, obtained around 22 months after vaccination. These receptor sequences come from a man between 50 and 69 years old who received an inactivated influenza vaccine. CDR3s include the opening cysteine and the closing phenylalanine or tryptophan. A D gene is named only where the DNA matches it firmly. Only part of the rows carry a size: once, few, many, or a class if the clone is expanded.

v_gene	j_gene	d_gene	abundance	CDR3aa	CDR3nt
TRBV3-1	TRBJ1-3	-	-	CASSQLSARITGNTIYF	TGTGCCAGCAGCCAATTGTCCGCTCGGATTACCGGAAACACCATATATTTT
TRBV7-9	TRBJ2-7	-	-	CASSLVGGSSYEQYF	TGTGCCAGCAGCTTAGTTGGAGGGAGCTCCTACGAGCAGTACTTC
TRBV6-2/TRBV6-3	TRBJ1-6	-	many	CASRPDRNSPLHF	TGTGCCAGCAGACCCGACAGGAATTCACCCCTCCACTTT
TRBV19	TRBJ1-2	-	few	CASSIQGRNYGYTF	TGTGCCAGTAGTATTCAGGGCCGTAACTATGGCTACACCTTC
TRBV21-1	TRBJ2-7	-	-	CASSKVGTAYEQYF	TGTGCCAGCAGCAAAGTGGGGACAGCCTACGAGCAGTACTTC
TRBV10-3	TRBJ2-3	TRBD2	-	CAISALAGGGDTQYF	TGTGCCATCAGTGCCTTAGCGGGAGGTGGAGATACGCAGTATTTT
TRBV7-2	TRBJ2-3	-	few	CASSLTISTDTQYF	TGTGCCAGCAGTCTGACGATAAGCACAGATACGCAGTATTTT
TRBV7-2	TRBJ2-3	-	once	CASSLGRGTDTDTQYF	TGTGCCAGCAGCTTAGGACGGGGCACCGACACAGATACGCAGTATTTT
TRBV6-5	TRBJ1-1	-	-	CASRQANTEAFF	TGTGCCAGCAGGCAGGCGAACACTGAAGCTTTCTTT
TRBV9	TRBJ1-1	-	many	CASSAPPTTEAFF	TGTGCCAGCAGCGCCCCCCCAACCACTGAAGCTTTCTTT
TRBV29-1	TRBJ2-7	-	few	CSATGGSYEQYF	TGCAGCGCAACCGGGGGTTCCTACGAGCAGTACTTC
TRBV5-1	TRBJ1-1	-	few	CASSASVRGNTEAFF	TGCGCCAGCAGCGCCTCGGTGCGGGGGAACACTGAAGCTTTCTTT
TRBV7-8	TRBJ1-4	-	-	CASSLAQGEKLFF	TGTGCCAGCAGCTTAGCGCAGGGTGAAAAACTGTTTTTT
TRBV18	TRBJ1-1	-	-	CASSPQRANTEAFF	TGTGCCAGCTCACCACAGAGGGCAAACACTGAAGCTTTCTTT
TRBV24-1	TRBJ1-5	-	few	CATSDLGQVQHF	TGTGCCACCAGTGATTTGGGGCAGGTCCAGCATTTT
TRBV20-1	TRBJ1-4	-	few	CSAWLASNEKLFF	TGCAGTGCCTGGCTAGCGTCTAATGAAAAACTGTTTTTT
TRBV20-1	TRBJ1-5	TRBD1	-	CSARDLLGQGSQPQHF	TGCAGTGCTAGAGACCTGTTAGGACAGGGCAGTCAGCCCCAGCATTTT
TRBV10-3	TRBJ1-1	-	few	CAIRMGDTEAFF	TGTGCCATCAGGATGGGGGACACTGAAGCTTTCTTT
TRBV7-9	TRBJ2-1	TRBD2	-	CASSFTGTSVYNEQFF	TGTGCCAGCAGCTTCACCGGGACTAGCGTCTACAATGAGCAGTTCTTC
TRBV6-1	TRBJ1-1	-	-	CASRRTVNTEAFF	TGTGCCAGCAGAAGGACAGTGAACACTGAAGCTTTCTTT
TRBV7-8	TRBJ1-5	-	-	CASSLDRLNSNQPQHF	TGTGCCAGCAGCTTAGACAGATTAAATAGCAATCAGCCCCAGCATTTT
TRBV7-3	TRBJ2-2	-	once	CASSLTPGRNTGELFF	TGTGCCAGCAGCTTAACTCCAGGGAGGAACACCGGGGAGCTGTTTTTT
TRBV18	TRBJ2-5	-	-	CASSPPTQEQETQYF	TGTGCCAGCTCACCACCTACCCAGGAACAAGAGACCCAGTACTTC
TRBV4-3	TRBJ1-5	-	few	CASSREFPSNQPQHF	TGCGCCAGCAGCCGGGAGTTCCCTAGCAATCAGCCCCAGCATTTT
TRBV7-9	TRBJ1-1	-	-	CASSILRGNTEAFF	TGTGCCAGCAGCATCCTCAGGGGGAACACTGAAGCTTTCTTT
TRBV29-1	TRBJ1-3	-	many	CSVETGNSGNTIYF	TGCAGCGTTGAAACGGGCAACTCTGGAAACACCATATATTTT
TRBV20-1	TRBJ2-7	-	few	CSARAGAYEQYF	TGCAGTGCTAGGGCAGGGGCCTACGAGCAGTACTTC
TRBV4-1	TRBJ1-3	TRBD1	many	CASSQDRTGGGNTIYF	TGCGCCAGCAGCCAAGATAGGACAGGGGGCGGAAACACCATATATTTT
TRBV20-1	TRBJ1-5	-	-	CSASYGSNQPQHF	TGCAGTGCTAGTTACGGTAGCAATCAGCCCCAGCATTTT
TRBV5-5	TRBJ1-2	-	-	CASSWDGNYGYTF	TGTGCCAGCAGCTGGGACGGGAACTATGGCTACACCTTC
TRBV5-1	TRBJ2-3	-	-	CASSTRGSDTQYF	TGCGCCAGCAGTACAAGGGGGTCGGATACGCAGTATTTT
TRBV11-2	TRBJ2-2	TRBD1	-	CASSPRGTGYLAGELFF	TGTGCCAGCAGCCCCCGGGGGACAGGGTATTTGGCCGGGGAGCTGTTTTTT
TRBV12-3/TRBV12-4	TRBJ2-1	-	few	CASRPIGQLMEQFF	TGTGCCAGCAGACCCATTGGACAGCTGATGGAGCAGTTCTTC
TRBV10-3	TRBJ1-3	-	few	CAISELLRGGSGNTIYF	TGTGCCATCAGTGAGTTGCTGCGAGGGGGCTCTGGAAACACCATATATTTT
TRBV15	TRBJ1-2	-	few	CATSNREPIFGYTF	TGTGCCACCAGCAACAGGGAACCCATTTTTGGCTACACCTTC
TRBV5-1	TRBJ2-2	-	once	CASSLVSLGDTGELFF	TGCGCCAGCAGCTTGGTATCCTTAGGGGACACCGGGGAGCTGTTTTTT
TRBV6-1	TRBJ1-5	TRBD1	-	CASKNWDRDSGQWAQHF	TGTGCCAGCAAAAACTGGGACAGGGATTCGGGTCAATGGGCCCAGCATTTT
TRBV7-2	TRBJ2-7	-	-	CASSLRRGSYEQYF	TGTGCCAGCAGCTTACGACGGGGCTCCTACGAGCAGTACTTC
TRBV21-1	TRBJ2-3	-	few	CASSGSTQYF	TGTGCCAGCAGTGGAAGTACGCAGTATTTT
TRBV5-5	TRBJ2-4	-	-	CASSLRPDIDIQYF	TGTGCCAGCAGCTTGCGACCGGATATAGACATTCAGTACTTC
TRBV28	TRBJ2-7	-	-	CASSLPLTTYEQYF	TGTGCCAGCAGTTTACCTCTGACAACCTACGAGCAGTACTTC
TRBV5-1	TRBJ2-7	TRBD1	-	CASSSGTGDREQYF	TGCGCCAGCAGCTCCGGGACAGGGGACCGCGAGCAGTACTTC